This T cell receptor (beta chain) was recorded in a study of regulatory T cells in long-lasting Graves disease. Study-level information: For a period under 3 months, newly diagnosed Graves' patients had taken antithyroid drugs. Whole-study findings and limits: Persistent disease was characterized by preferential usage of TRBV28, TRBJ1-2 and TRBJ2-5. Less diverse TCR repertoires were seen in persistent Graves' patients than in newly diagnosed ones.

Of note for this clonotype: Its specificity is unknown.

The time point here: newly diagnosed GD, antithyroid drugs for less than 3 months. Extracted RNA from PBMCs served as the source of the TCR library. With iRepertoire HTBI primers and Arm-PCR of CDR3 regions, TCR beta libraries were built. From the multiplex PCR reads, TCRdb called clonotypes with MiXCR, one entry per CDR3 protein. The sample holds roughly 440,000 distinct CDR3 sequences, less than 20% seen once. Germline lookup yields CDR1 MDHEN and CDR2 SYDVKM. V lost 3 bases to trimming and J lost 3 bases, with 9 bases between them. The CDR3 runs to 14 residues. The same sample was also studied in work on T cells in Graves' hyperthyroidism and ophthalmopathy. That work states: The HTBI primer set served for first-round RT-PCR of the TCR CDR3.

V is TRBV28 and J is TRBJ2-1, with D maybe TRBD1 (6 bases). The specimen comprised peripheral blood mononuclear cells (PBMCs), sampled at new diagnosis, from a patient treated with antithyroid drugs. The sequence derives from a young woman with Graves disease. The CDR3 nucleotides are TGTGCCAGCAGTTTCAGGGGCCGCTACAATGAGCAGTTCTTC. Amino acid sequence: CASSFRGRYNEQFF.